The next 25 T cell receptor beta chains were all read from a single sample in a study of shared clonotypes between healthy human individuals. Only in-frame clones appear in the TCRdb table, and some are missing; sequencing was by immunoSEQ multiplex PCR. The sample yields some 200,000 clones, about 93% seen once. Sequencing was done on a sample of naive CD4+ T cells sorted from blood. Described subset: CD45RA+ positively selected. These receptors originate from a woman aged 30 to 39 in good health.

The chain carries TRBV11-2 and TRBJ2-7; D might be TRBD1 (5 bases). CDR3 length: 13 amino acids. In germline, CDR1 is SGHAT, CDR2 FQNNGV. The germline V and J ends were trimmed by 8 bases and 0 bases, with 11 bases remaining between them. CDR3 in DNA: TGTGCCAGCCAGGTGACAGTCTCCTACGAGCAGTACTTC. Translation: CASQVTVSYEQYF.

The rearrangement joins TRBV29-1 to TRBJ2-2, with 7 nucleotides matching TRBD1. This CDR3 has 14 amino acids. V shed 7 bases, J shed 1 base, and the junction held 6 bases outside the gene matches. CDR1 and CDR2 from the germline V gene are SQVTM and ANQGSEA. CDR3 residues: CSARRTGNTGELFF. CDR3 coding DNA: TGCAGCGCCAGAAGGACAGGGAACACCGGGGAGCTGTTTTTT.

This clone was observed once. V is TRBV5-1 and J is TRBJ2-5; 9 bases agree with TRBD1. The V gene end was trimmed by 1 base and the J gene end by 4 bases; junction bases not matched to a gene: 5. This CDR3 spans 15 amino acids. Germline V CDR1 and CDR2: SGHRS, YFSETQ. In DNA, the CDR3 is TGCGCCAGCAGCTTGATGGGGACAGGGCCAGAGACCCAGTACTTC. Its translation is CASSLMGTGPETQYF.

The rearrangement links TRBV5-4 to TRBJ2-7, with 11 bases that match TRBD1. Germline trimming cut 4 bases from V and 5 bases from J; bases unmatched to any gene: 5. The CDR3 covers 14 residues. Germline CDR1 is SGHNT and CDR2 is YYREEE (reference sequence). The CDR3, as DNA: TGTGCCAGCAGCGTGGACAGGGGGCAGGACGAGCAGTACTTC. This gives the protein CASSVDRGQDEQYF.

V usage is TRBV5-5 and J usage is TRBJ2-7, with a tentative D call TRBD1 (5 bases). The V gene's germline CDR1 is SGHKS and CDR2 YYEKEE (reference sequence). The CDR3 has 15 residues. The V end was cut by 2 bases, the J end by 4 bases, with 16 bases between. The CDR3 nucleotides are TGTGCCAGCAGCTTTAAGGGGTCTGTCGCTTACGAGCAGTACTTC. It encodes CASSFKGSVAYEQYF. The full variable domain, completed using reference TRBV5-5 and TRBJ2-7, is DAGVTQSPTHLIKTRGQQVTLRCSPISGHKSVSWYQQVLGQGPQFIFQYYEKEERGRGNFPDRFSARQFPNYSSELNVNALLLGDSALYLCASSFKGSVAYEQYFGPGTRLTVT.

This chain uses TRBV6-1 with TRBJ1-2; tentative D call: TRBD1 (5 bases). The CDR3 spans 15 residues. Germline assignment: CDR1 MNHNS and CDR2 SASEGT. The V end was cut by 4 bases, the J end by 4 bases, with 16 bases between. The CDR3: CASSAQGLGGYGYTF. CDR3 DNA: TGTGCCAGCAGTGCCCAGGGCCTAGGAGGCTATGGCTACACCTTC.

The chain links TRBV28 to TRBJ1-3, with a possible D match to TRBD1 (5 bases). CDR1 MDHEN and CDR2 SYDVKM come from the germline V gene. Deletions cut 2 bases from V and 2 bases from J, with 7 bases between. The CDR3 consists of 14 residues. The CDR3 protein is CASSLARAGNTIYF. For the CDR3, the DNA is TGTGCCAGCAGTTTAGCCAGGGCTGGAAACACCATATATTTT.

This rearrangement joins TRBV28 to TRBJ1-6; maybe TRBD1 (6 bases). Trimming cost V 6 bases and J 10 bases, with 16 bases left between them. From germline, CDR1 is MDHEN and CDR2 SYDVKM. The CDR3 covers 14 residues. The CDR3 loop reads CASRPQGTGSPLHF. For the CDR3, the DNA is TGTGCCAGCAGACCACAGGGAACAGGGTCACCCCTCCACTTT.

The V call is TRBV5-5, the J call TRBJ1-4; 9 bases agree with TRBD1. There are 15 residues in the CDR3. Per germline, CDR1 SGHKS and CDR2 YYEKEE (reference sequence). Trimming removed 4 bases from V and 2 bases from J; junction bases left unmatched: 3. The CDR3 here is CASSRTGVTNEKLFF. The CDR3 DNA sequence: TGTGCCAGCAGCCGGACAGGGGTGACTAATGAAAAACTGTTTTTT. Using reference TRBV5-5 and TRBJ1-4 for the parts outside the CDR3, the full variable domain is DAGVTQSPTHLIKTRGQQVTLRCSPISGHKSVSWYQQVLGQGPQFIFQYYEKEERGRGNFPDRFSARQFPNYSSELNVNALLLGDSALYLCASSRTGVTNEKLFFGSGTQLSVL.

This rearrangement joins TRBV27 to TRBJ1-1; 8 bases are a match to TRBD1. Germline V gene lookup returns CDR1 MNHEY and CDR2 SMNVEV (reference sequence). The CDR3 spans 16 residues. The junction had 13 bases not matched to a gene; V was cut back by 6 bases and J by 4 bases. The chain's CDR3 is CASRRGGRTGFTEAFF. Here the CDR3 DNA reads TGTGCCAGCAGGAGAGGGGGTAGGACAGGGTTCACTGAAGCTTTCTTT.

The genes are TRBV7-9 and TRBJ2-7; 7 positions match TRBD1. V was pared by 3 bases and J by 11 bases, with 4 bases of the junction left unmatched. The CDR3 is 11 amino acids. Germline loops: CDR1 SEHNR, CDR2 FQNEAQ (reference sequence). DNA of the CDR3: TGTGCCAGCAGCTTTGGGACAGAGGAGTACTTC. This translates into CASSFGTEEYF.

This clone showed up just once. CDR3 in DNA: TGCGCCAGCAGCTTGGAAGGGAGCTCGGGAACCGGGGAGCTGTTTTTT. Encoded protein: CASSLEGSSGTGELFF. The chain uses TRBV5-1 and TRBJ2-2; TRBD2 might be the D (5 bases). Germline values: CDR1 SGHRS, CDR2 YFSETQ. The CDR3 is 16 amino acids. Between the trimmed V and J ends, which lost 0 bases and 5 bases, there was a span of 14 bases. Using reference TRBV5-1 and TRBJ2-2 for the parts outside the CDR3, the full variable domain is KAGVTQTPRYLIKTRGQQVTLSCSPISGHRSVSWYQQTPGQGLQFLFEYFSETQRNKGNFPGRFSGRQFSNSRSEMNVSTLELGDSALYLCASSLEGSSGTGELFFGEGSRLTVL.

The CDR3 bases are TGTGCCAGTACTCAGCGGGAGGGCCGCGGCACCGGGGAGCTGTTTTTT. It is translated as CASTQREGRGTGELFF. This chain joins TRBV19 and TRBJ2-2, with 10 bases identical to TRBD2. CDR3 length: 16 residues. Germline CDR1 reads LNHDA; CDR2 reads SQIVND (reference sequence). Trimming at V came to 7 bases and at J to 4 bases, leaving 9 bases not matched to a gene. The full variable domain, its missing parts supplied by reference TRBV19 and TRBJ2-2, is DGGITQSPKYLFRKEGQNVTLSCEQNLNHDAMYWYRQDPGQGLRLIYYSQIVNDFQKGDIAEGYSVSREKKESFPLTVTSAQKNPTAFYLCASTQREGRGTGELFFGEGSRLTVL.

CDR3 protein: CAWDRLSSGNTIYF. CDR3 DNA: TGTGCCTGGGACAGACTAAGCTCTGGAAACACCATATATTTT. The rearrangement joins TRBV30 to TRBJ1-3, with a tentative D call TRBD1 (5 bases). There are 14 residues in the CDR3. Trimming pared 5 bases from V and 0 bases from J, leaving 11 bases between. CDR1 and CDR2 from the germline V gene are GTSNPN and SVGIG (reference sequence). Variable domain in full (rest from reference TRBV30 and TRBJ1-3): SQTIHQWPATLVQPVGSPLSLECTVEGTSNPNLYWYRQAAGRGLQLLFYSVGIGQISSEVPQNLSASRPQDRQFILSSKKLLLSDSGFYLCAWDRLSSGNTIYFGEGSWLTVV.

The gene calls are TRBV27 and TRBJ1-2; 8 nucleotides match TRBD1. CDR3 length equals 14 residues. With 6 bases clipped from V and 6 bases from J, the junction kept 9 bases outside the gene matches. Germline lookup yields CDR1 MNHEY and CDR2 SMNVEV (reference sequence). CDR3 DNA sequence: TGTGCCAGCAGACGGACAGGGAATAAGAATGGCTACACCTTC. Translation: CASRRTGNKNGYTF.

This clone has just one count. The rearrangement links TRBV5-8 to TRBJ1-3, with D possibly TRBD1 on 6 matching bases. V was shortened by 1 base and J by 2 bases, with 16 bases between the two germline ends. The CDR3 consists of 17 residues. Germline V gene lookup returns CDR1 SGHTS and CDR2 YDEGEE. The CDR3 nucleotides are TGTGCCAGCAGCTTGTCGCTTCAGGGGATCGCTGGAAACACCATATATTTT. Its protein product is CASSLSLQGIAGNTIYF. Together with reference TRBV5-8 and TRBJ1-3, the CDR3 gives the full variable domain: EAGVTQSPTHLIKTRGQQATLRCSPISGHTSVYWYQQALGLGLQFLLWYDEGEERNRGNFPPRFSGRQFPNYSSELNVNALELEDSALYLCASSLSLQGIAGNTIYFGEGSWLTVV.

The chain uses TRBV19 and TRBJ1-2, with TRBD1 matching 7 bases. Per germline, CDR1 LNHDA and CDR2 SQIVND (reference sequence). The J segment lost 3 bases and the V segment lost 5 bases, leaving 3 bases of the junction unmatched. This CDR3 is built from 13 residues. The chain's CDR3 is CASSFQGDYGYTF. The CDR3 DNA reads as TGTGCCAGTAGTTTCCAGGGGGACTATGGCTACACCTTC.

The CDR3 region has the DNA TGCGCCAGCAGCCTGACAGGGGCGTACGAGCAGTACTTC. Its protein is CASSLTGAYEQYF. This chain uses TRBV5-1 with TRBJ2-5; TRBD1 agrees at 8 bases. The J call may be faulty, since TRBJ2-7 better matches the DNA end. CDR3 length equals 13 residues. The V gene's germline CDR1 is SGHRS and CDR2 YFSETQ.

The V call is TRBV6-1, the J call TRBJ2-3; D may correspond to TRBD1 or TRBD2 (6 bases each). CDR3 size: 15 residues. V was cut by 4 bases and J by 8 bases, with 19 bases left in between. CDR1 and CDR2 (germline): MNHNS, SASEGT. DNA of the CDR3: TGTGCCAGCAGTGTTGAGGGGGGTAACGTAGCTACGCAGTATTTT. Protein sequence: CASSVEGGNVATQYF.

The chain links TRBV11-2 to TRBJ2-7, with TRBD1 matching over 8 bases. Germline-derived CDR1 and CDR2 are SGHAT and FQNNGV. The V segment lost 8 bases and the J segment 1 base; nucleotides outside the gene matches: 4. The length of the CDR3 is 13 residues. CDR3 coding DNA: TGTGCCAGCGGGTGGACAGGGTCCTACGAGCAGTACTTC. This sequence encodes CASGWTGSYEQYF.

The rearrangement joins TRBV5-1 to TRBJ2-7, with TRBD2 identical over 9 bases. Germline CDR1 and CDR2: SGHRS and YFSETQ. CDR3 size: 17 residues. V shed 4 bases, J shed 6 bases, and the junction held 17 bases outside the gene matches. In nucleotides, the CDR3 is TGCGCCAGCAGCATACGACTTCCGGGTAGCGGGAGTACCGAGCAGTACTTC. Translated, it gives CASSIRLPGSGSTEQYF.

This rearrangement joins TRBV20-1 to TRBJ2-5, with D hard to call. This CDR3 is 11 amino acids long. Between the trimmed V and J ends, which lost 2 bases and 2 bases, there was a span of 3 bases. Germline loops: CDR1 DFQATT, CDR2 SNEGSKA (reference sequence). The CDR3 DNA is TGCAGTGCTAGACCGCAAGAGACCCAGTACTTC. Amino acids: CSARPQETQYF.

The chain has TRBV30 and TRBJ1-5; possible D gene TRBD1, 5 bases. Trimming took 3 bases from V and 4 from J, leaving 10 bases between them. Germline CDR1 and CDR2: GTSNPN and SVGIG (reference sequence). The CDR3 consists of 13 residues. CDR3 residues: CAWSPRVNQPQHF. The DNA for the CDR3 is TGTGCCTGGAGCCCCAGGGTAAATCAGCCCCAGCATTTT.

The CDR3 loop is CASSSSGRGGDTQYF. The CDR3 nucleotides are TGTGCCAGCAGTAGTAGCGGGAGGGGGGGAGATACGCAGTATTTT. V gene TRBV6-6 combines with J gene TRBJ2-3; TRBD2 matches at 11 bases. The CDR3 runs to 15 residues. V lost 5 bases, J lost 5 bases, and 6 bases stayed unmatched. Looked up from germline, CDR1 is MNHNY and CDR2 is SVGAGI (reference sequence).

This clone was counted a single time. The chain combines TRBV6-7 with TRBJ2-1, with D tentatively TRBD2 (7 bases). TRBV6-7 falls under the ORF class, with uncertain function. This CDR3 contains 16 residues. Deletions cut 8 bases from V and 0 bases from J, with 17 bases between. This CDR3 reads CASEGGTGHSYNEQFF. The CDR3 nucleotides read TGTGCCAGCGAGGGGGGGACGGGTCACTCCTACAATGAGCAGTTCTTC.